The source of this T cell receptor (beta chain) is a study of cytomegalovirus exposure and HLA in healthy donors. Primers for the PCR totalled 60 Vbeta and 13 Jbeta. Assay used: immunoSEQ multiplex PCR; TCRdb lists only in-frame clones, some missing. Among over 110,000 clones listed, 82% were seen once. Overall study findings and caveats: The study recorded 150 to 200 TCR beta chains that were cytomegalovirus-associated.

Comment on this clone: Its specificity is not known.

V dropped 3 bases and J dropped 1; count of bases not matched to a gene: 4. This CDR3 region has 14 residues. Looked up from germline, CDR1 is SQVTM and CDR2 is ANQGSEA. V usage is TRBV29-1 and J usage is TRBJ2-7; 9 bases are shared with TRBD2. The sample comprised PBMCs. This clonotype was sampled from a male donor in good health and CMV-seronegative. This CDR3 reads CSVETSGPSYEQYF. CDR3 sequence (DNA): TGCAGCGTTGAGACTAGCGGTCCTTCCTACGAGCAGTACTTC.